This T cell receptor (beta chain) was recorded in a study of cytomegalovirus exposure and HLA in healthy donors. Study-wide background: Clustering assigned approximately 79% of the approximately 400 genotyped donors to the Caucasian-associated ancestry cluster. Study results and limitations: Of the V segments, some could not be distinguished, including TRBV6-2 and TRBV6-3, and were excluded. Later on, an analysis tied approximately 17,000 TCR beta sequences to HLA alleles at 0.05 false discovery rate.

The CDR3 contains 15 residues. Trimming took off 1 base at V and 0 bases at J, with 11 bases between the two ends. CDR1 SGDLS and CDR2 YYNGEE come from the germline V gene. It was with 60 Vbeta and 13 Jbeta primers that the PCR ran. Assay: immunoSEQ multiplex PCR; the TCRdb copy retains only in-frame clones and omits some. The sample table sets out more than 75,000 clones. Concerning this clone itself: What it recognizes is unknown.

What was sequenced was PBMCs. This sequence was found in a man aged 50 to 60 in good health and CMV-seropositive. The V and J genes are TRBV9 and TRBJ2-7; weak D call: TRBD2 (5 bases). The CDR3 region has the DNA TGTGCCAGCAGCGTATCCCCGGGATCCTCCTACGAGCAGTACTTC. Its translation is CASSVSPGSSYEQYF.